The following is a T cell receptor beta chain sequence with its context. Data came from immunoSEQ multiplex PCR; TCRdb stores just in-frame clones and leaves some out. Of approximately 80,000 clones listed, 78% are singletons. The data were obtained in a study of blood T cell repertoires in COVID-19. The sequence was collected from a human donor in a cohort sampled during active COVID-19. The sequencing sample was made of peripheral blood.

CDR3 in DNA: TGTGCCAGCAAAAAGCAGGGTCTACACCCAGCCAAAAACATTCAGTACTTC. Residues: CASKKQGLHPAKNIQYF. The gene calls are TRBV27 and TRBJ2-4; D is perhaps TRBD1 (5 bases). CDR1 is MNHEY, CDR2 SMNVEV, per germline (reference sequence). The CDR3 length is 17 residues. The germline V and J ends were trimmed by 7 bases and 0 bases, with 19 bases remaining between them.